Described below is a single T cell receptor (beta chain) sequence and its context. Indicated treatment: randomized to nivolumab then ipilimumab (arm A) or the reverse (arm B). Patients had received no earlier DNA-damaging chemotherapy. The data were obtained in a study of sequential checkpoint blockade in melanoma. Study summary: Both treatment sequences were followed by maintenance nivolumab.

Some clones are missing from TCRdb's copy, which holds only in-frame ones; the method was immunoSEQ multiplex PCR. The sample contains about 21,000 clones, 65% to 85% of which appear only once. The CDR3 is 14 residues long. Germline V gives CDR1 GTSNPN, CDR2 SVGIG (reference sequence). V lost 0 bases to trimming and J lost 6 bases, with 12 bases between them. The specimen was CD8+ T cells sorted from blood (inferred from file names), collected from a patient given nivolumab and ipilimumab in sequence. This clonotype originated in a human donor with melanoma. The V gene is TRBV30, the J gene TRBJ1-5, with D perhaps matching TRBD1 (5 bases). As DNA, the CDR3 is TGTGCCTGGAGTGTATGGGGAGGGGCTCAGCCCCAGCATTTT. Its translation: CAWSVWGGAQPQHF.